Included here is one T cell receptor beta chain sequence, with context. Systemic immunosuppression or a history of autoimmune disease excluded patients. This sample is drawn from a study of OX40 agonist ivuxolimab in advanced cancers. Overall study: Dose-escalation patients suffered from hepatocellular carcinoma, melanoma, renal cell or head and neck cancer.

Data came from immunoSEQ multiplex PCR; TCRdb stores just in-frame clones and leaves some out. The sample yields about 38,000 clones, about 85% seen once. The sequencing used CD4+ or CD8+ T cells sorted from blood, collected in a trial of the OX40 agonist ivuxolimab. The clonotype originates from an adult with an advanced solid tumor such as melanoma, head and neck, liver or kidney cancer.

DNA for the CDR3: TGTGCCAGCAGTTACCGGAACACTGAAGCTTTCTTT. Protein sequence: CASSYRNTEAFF. This chain connects TRBV6-6 to TRBJ1-1; D is unclear. The germline CDR1 and CDR2 sequences are MNHNY and SVGAGI (reference sequence). This CDR3 has 12 residues. V shed 2 bases and J shed 1 base, with 2 bases lying between them.